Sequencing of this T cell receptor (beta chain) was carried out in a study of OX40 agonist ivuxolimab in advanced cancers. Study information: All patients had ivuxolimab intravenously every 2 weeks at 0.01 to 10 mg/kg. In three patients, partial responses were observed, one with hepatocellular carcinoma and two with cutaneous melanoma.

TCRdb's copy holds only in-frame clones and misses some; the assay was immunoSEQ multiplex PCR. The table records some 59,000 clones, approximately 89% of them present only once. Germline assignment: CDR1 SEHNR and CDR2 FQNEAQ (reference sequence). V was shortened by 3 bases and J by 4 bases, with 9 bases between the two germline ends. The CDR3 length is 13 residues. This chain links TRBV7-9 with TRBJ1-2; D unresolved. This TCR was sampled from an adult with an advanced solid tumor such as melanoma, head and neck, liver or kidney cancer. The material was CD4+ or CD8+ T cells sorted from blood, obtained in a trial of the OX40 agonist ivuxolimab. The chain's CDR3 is CASSFVLGYGYTF. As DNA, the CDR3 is TGTGCCAGCAGCTTTGTTCTGGGCTATGGCTACACCTTC.